The rows below give T cell receptor beta chains drawn from one sample of a study of shared clonotypes between healthy human individuals. TCRdb's table, derived via immunoSEQ multiplex PCR, lists solely in-frame clones and lacks some. There are about 800,000 clones in the sample; 96% occur only once, and less than 0.25% lies in the top ten. Sequencing was performed on naive CD8+ T cells sorted from blood. The receptors were sampled from a man in his thirties or forties in good health. CDR3s include the opening cysteine and the closing phenylalanine or tryptophan.

V gene,CDR3 protein
TRBV27,CASSLVLAGGIGETQYF
TRBV27,CASSSNLGASDYGYTF
TRBV7-2,CASSLVQYTGELFF
TRBV29-1,CSVVQGTGYEQYF
TRBV29-1,CSVERGSYEQYF
TRBV11-2,CASSLFSGFVASYEQYF
TRBV6-5,CASSPLAGGDNEQFF
TRBV29-1,CSVVLENYEQYF
TRBV15,CATSRDLAGALTGELFF
TRBV15,CATSRDPPGTSGRGHEQYF
TRBV9,CASSSSGGTDTDTQYF
TRBV7-9,CASSYGQQETQYF
TRBV11-1,CASSKGPMNTEAFF
TRBV7-2,CASSLEVGGGTEAFF
TRBV5-1,CASSPSSVAPPYEQYF
TRBV13,CASSLGGGRRSDGYTF
TRBV11-2,CASSFRTGIGFYEQYF
TRBV6-6,CASSHSLEAHYEQYF
TRBV5-1,CASSPSPPYEQYF
TRBV7-3,CASSLSGSAGNEQFF
TRBV6-1,CASSEGTGGIHRITYEQYF
TRBV14,CASSARLAGGDEQFF
TRBV13,CASSLIVRGEQYF
TRBV13,CASSLGSRLLANEQFF
TRBV7-9,CASQREGGTQYF
TRBV19,CASSISVGGSYEQYF
TRBV28,CASSFLSFSYEQYF